These 10 T cell receptor beta chains share one sample of origin, sequenced in a study of blood T cell repertoires in COVID-19. Clones were sequenced by immunoSEQ multiplex PCR, and TCRdb holds only the in-frame ones, with some missing. The top ten clones hold roughly 1.1% of a sample with fewer than 300,000 clones, over 75% of them seen once. What was sequenced was PBMCs or T cells enriched from blood (not recorded which). These receptors all come from a young woman who had recovered from COVID-19.

The chain combines TRBV6-5 with TRBJ2-5; perhaps TRBD1 as D (5 bases). The germline V gene has CDR1 MNHEY and CDR2 SVGAGI. Trimming took 6 bases from V and 2 from J, leaving 10 bases between them. The length of the CDR3 is 13 residues. Here the CDR3 reads CASRVTVQETQYF. DNA of the CDR3: TGTGCCAGCAGGGTGACAGTTCAAGAGACCCAGTACTTC.

The chain is built from TRBV2 and TRBJ2-5; no clear D. The V gene lost 2 bases and the J gene lost 5 bases, with 3 bases spanning the gap. The CDR3 spans 11 residues. Germline V gene sequence: CDR1 SNHLY, CDR2 FYNNEI. The CDR3 is CASSEPETQYF. As DNA, the CDR3 is TGTGCCAGCAGTGAACCTGAGACCCAGTACTTC.

This chain joins TRBV9 and TRBJ2-1, with 7 bases aligning to TRBD2. CDR1 SGDLS and CDR2 YYNGEE come from the germline V gene. This CDR3 spans 15 amino acids. The ends lost 0 bases at V and 5 bases at J; junction bases unmatched: 5. The CDR3 coding sequence is TGTGCCAGCAGCGTAGGAGTAAGCGGGAACAATGAGCAGTTCTTC. The encoded protein is CASSVGVSGNNEQFF.

This chain joins TRBV7-8 and TRBJ1-4; 7 bases are a match to TRBD1. The CDR3 runs to 16 residues. Trimming at V came to 2 bases and at J to 7 bases, leaving 10 bases not matched to a gene. Germline CDR1 and CDR2: SGHVS and FQNEAQ. CDR3 DNA: TGTGCCAGCAGCTTATACCCGACAGGGAGTGGTGAAAAACTGTTTTTT. Its translation is CASSLYPTGSGEKLFF. Full variable domain (outside the CDR3, taken from reference TRBV7-8 and TRBJ1-4): GAGVSQSPRYKVAKRGQDVALRCDPISGHVSLFWYQQALGQGPEFLTYFQNEAQLDKSGLPSDRFFAERPEGSVSTLKIQRTQQEDSAVYLCASSLYPTGSGEKLFFGSGTQLSVL.

V and J are TRBV3-1 (or the pseudogene TRBV3-2) and TRBJ2-5, with D maybe TRBD2 (5 bases). V lost 1 base, J lost 4 bases, and 25 bases lay in between. The length of the CDR3 is 19 residues. Looked up from germline, CDR1 is LGHDT and CDR2 is YNNKEL (reference sequence). The CDR3 is CASSQVSRGRGRSVETQYF. The CDR3 coding sequence is TGTGCCAGCAGCCAAGTTTCGAGAGGTCGAGGGAGATCGGTAGAGACCCAGTACTTC.

The chain combines TRBV5-6 with TRBJ2-1, with a tentative D call TRBD2 (5 bases). Trimming left V 3 bases short and J 8 bases short, with 9 bases between. There are 12 residues in the CDR3. Germline V gene lookup returns CDR1 SGHDT and CDR2 YYEEEE. The CDR3 bases are TGTGCCAGCAGCTCCTCCGGGGATGAGCAGTTCTTC. Its protein product is CASSSSGDEQFF.

The chain has TRBV6-5 and TRBJ1-2, with D uncertain. The CDR3 covers 13 residues. From germline, CDR1 is MNHEY and CDR2 SVGAGI. V was cut by 5 bases and J by 8 bases, with 15 bases left in between. CDR3 DNA: TGTGCCAGCAGTAACGATGGCCTAGGAGGCTACACCTTC. Protein: CASSNDGLGGYTF.

This sequence joins TRBV27 and TRBJ2-1; D is undetermined. The CDR3 runs to 15 residues. Germline CDR1 MNHEY, CDR2 SMNVEV (reference sequence). Deletions cut 5 bases from V and 0 bases from J, with 11 bases between. The CDR3 here is CASSIARSSYNEQFF. The CDR3 nucleotides read TGTGCCAGCAGTATCGCACGGAGCTCCTACAATGAGCAGTTCTTC.

The rearrangement joins TRBV6-2 or TRBV6-3 to TRBJ2-1; TRBD2 agrees at 11 bases. CDR1 is MNHEY and CDR2 is SVGEGT in the germline V gene. The CDR3 runs 16 residues. Trimming cost V 2 bases and J 5 bases; bases outside gene matches: 5. The CDR3 reads CASSYIAGGPDNEQFF. CDR3 sequence (DNA): TGTGCCAGCAGTTACATAGCGGGAGGGCCTGACAATGAGCAGTTCTTC.

V gene TRBV25-1 combines with J gene TRBJ2-2; 9 bases fit TRBD1. This CDR3 is 14 amino acids long. Germline V gives CDR1 MGHDK, CDR2 SYGVNS. Trimming at V came to 6 bases and at J to 7 bases, leaving 6 bases not matched to a gene. This CDR3 reads CASRGQGSSGELFF. The CDR3 coding sequence is TGTGCCAGCAGGGGACAGGGATCAAGCGGGGAGCTGTTTTTT.